The 21 T cell receptor beta chains presented below share a single source sample, sequenced in a study of T cells in Graves' hyperthyroidism and ophthalmopathy. The investigators amplified TCR beta CDR3 regions from RNA transcripts. Researchers ran a first-round RT-PCR on the TCR CDR3 using the HTBI primer set. One entry per CDR3 protein results from TCRdb running MiXCR on the multiplex PCR reads. The table shows under 130,000 distinct CDR3 sequences, with 47% occurring only once. The sequencing sample was made of blood. The source of these receptors is a man aged 35 to 55 with Graves' hyperthyroidism.

This chain links TRBV25-1 with TRBJ2-7, with D unresolved. Germline assignment: CDR1 MGHDK and CDR2 SYGVNS. Trimming took 4 bases from V and 3 from J, leaving 16 bases between them. This CDR3 comprises 15 residues. The DNA of the CDR3 is TGTGCCAGCAGTGCTAGAGATGAGAGAATCTACGAGCAGTACTTC. The encoded protein is CASSARDERIYEQYF.

This clonotype was seen repeatedly, ten times or more. The rearrangement uses TRBV5-4 and TRBJ1-2; D ambiguous. From germline, CDR1 is SGHNT and CDR2 YYREEE (reference sequence). Trimming took 4 bases from V and 4 from J, leaving 17 bases between them. CDR3 size: 15 residues. As DNA, the CDR3 is TGTGCCAGCAGCCCGGGCCTCTCGGCTGTCTATGGCTACACCTTC. This sequence encodes CASSPGLSAVYGYTF.

On this clonotype itself: Relative to the germline gene, one junction end is altered; a read error may explain this. The V and J genes are TRBV12-3 or TRBV12-4 and TRBJ1-1; no firm D call. The CDR3 totals 16 residues. CDR3 DNA: TGTGCCAGCAGTTATGCCGCGGGAGCAGCCACCGGGGAGCTGTTGTTT. It translates to CASSYAAGAATGELLF.

As to this clonotype: This may be a read error, as it is one base from a much larger clone. The chain combines TRBV6-5 with TRBJ1-6; a weak D match, TRBD1 (5 bases). There are 15 residues in the CDR3. Per the germline V gene, CDR1 is MNHEY and CDR2 is SVGAGI. DNA for the CDR3: TGTGCCAGCAGAGCCGACATGGGACTAAATTCACCCCCCCACTTT. It translates to CASRADMGLNSPPHF.

The DNA for the CDR3 is TGCAGTGCTAGAATTAGCGGGTGGAACTCCTACGAGCAGTACTTC. The encoded protein is CSARISGWNSYEQYF. This sequence joins TRBV20-1 and TRBJ2-7, with 7 positions matching TRBD2. Germline CDR1 DFQATT, CDR2 SNEGSKA (reference sequence). Trimming removed 2 bases from V and 0 bases from J; junction bases left unmatched: 7. This CDR3 region has 15 residues.

The rearrangement joins TRBV12-3 or TRBV12-4 to TRBJ1-2; D is ambiguous. The V gene lost 3 bases and the J gene lost 4 bases, with 12 bases spanning the gap. The CDR3 runs 14 residues. The CDR3 here is CASSLVLGPYGYTF. CDR3 nucleotides: TGTGCCAGCAGTTTGGTACTGGGCCCCTATGGCTACACCTTC.

The chain recombines TRBV3-1 with TRBJ2-4, with D tentatively TRBD2 (7 bases). The V gene's germline CDR1 is LGHDT and CDR2 YNNKEL (reference sequence). Trimming stripped 4 bases from V and 4 bases from J, with 14 bases between. CDR3 length: 15 residues. This chain's CDR3 is CASSPSGGGKNIQYF. The CDR3 coding sequence is TGTGCCAGCAGCCCTAGCGGAGGGGGGAAAAACATTCAGTACTTC.

This sequence joins TRBV11-2 and TRBJ1-1, with unresolved D. Trimming shortened V by 6 bases and J by 11 bases, and 22 bases separated the two germline ends. Germline-derived CDR1 and CDR2 are SGHAT and FQNNGV. The CDR3 is made up of 14 amino acids. The CDR3 is CASSLRTVPRVAFF. The CDR3 DNA is TGTGCCAGCAGTTTAAGGACTGTACCAAGGGTGGCTTTCTTT. Complete variable domain (other parts from reference TRBV11-2 and TRBJ1-1): EAGVAQSPRYKIIEKRQSVAFWCNPISGHATLYWYQQILGQGPKLLIQFQNNGVVDDSQLPKDRFSAERLKGVDSTLKIQPAKLEDSAVYLCASSLRTVPRVAFFGQGTRLTVV.

This clonotype came up many times. J is TRBJ1-4 and V is TRBV2; D is uncertain. Germline V gene sequence: CDR1 SNHLY, CDR2 FYNNEI. V lost 2 bases, J lost 7 bases, and 20 bases lay in between. The CDR3 is made up of 17 amino acids. CDR3 protein: CASSEPRTLELTEKLFF. CDR3 sequence (DNA): TGTGCCAGCAGTGAACCACGGACCCTGGAACTGACTGAAAAACTGTTTTTT.

J is TRBJ2-7 and V is TRBV10-3; 9 bases fit TRBD1. J gave up 4 bases and V 6 bases, and 4 bases lay outside the gene matches. The CDR3 loop spans 13 amino acids. The germline V gene encodes CDR1 ENHRY and CDR2 SYGVKD. As DNA, the CDR3 is TGTGCCATCAGGGGGACAGGGCCGTACGAGCAGTACTTC. Translated, it gives CAIRGTGPYEQYF.

This clonotype has a count of ten or more. The chain employs TRBV19 and TRBJ2-4; 7 bases agree with TRBD1. Trimming at V came to 3 bases and at J to 2 bases, leaving 10 bases not matched to a gene. CDR1 and CDR2 from the germline V gene are LNHDA and SQIVND (reference sequence). The CDR3 has 17 amino acids. Here the CDR3 DNA reads TGTGCCAGTAGTATGGGCGGACAGGACCCTTCCAAAAACATTCAGTACTTC. This sequence encodes CASSMGGQDPSKNIQYF.

This clonotype appeared a single time. The chain links TRBV24-1 to TRBJ2-3, with D possibly matching TRBD2 (6 bases). Germline V lookup: CDR1 KGHDR, CDR2 SFDVKD. CDR3 length equals 14 residues. The V end was cut by 2 bases, the J end by 11 bases, with 16 bases between. The CDR3 loop is CATSDSRRVNEQYF. The CDR3 DNA sequence: TGTGCCACCAGTGATTCGCGGAGGGTCAATGAGCAGTATTTT.

This clonotype was seen ten or more times. The chain joins TRBV20-1 to TRBJ2-1; 8 nucleotides match TRBD2. Germline loops: CDR1 DFQATT, CDR2 SNEGSKA (reference sequence). Trimming cost V 3 bases and J 3 bases; bases outside gene matches: 13. This CDR3 has 17 residues. CDR3 sequence: CSASNSFAGGYYNEQFF. CDR3 nucleotides: TGCAGTGCTAGTAATTCATTTGCGGGAGGTTACTACAATGAGCAGTTCTTC.

This clonotype was recorded many times. The chain combines TRBV10-3 with TRBJ2-7; D remains unclear. Germline V gene lookup returns CDR1 ENHRY and CDR2 SYGVKD. The CDR3 length is 12 residues. The ends were cut back, 4 bases at V and 4 bases at J, with 8 bases in the middle. CDR3 sequence reads: CAISAIWYEQYV. The CDR3 nucleotides read TGTGCCATCAGTGCGATTTGGTACGAGCAGTACGTC.

As for this clonotype: Compared with germline, one end of the junction differs, possibly owing to a read error. The CDR3 sequence: CASSSQLGSYDEQFF. The DNA of the CDR3 is TGTGCCAGCAGCTCACAATTAGGCTCCTACGATGAGCAGTTCTTC. The V gene is TRBV7-3, the J gene TRBJ2-1; D is uncertain. Looked up from germline, CDR1 is SGHTA and CDR2 is FQGTGA. This CDR3 region has 15 residues.

Many counts were recorded for this clonotype. V and J are TRBV7-2 and TRBJ2-3; 9 positions agree with TRBD1. This CDR3 is built from 16 residues. Germline V lookup: CDR1 SGHTA, CDR2 FQGNSA. The J segment lost 1 base and the V segment lost 5 bases, leaving 7 bases of the junction unmatched. The CDR3 bases are TGTGCCAGCAGCCAAGGGGGGGACAGGGGCACAGATACGCAGTATTTT. Amino acids: CASSQGGDRGTDTQYF.

V is TRBV25-1 and J is TRBJ2-5; 7 positions match TRBD2. This CDR3 has 15 residues. From germline, CDR1 is MGHDK and CDR2 SYGVNS. J gave up 5 bases and V 5 bases, and 11 bases lay outside the gene matches. CDR3 in DNA: TGTGCCAGCAGTCCTAACCGGGGAGGGTTGGAGACCCAGTACTTC. This sequence encodes CASSPNRGGLETQYF.

On this clonotype: Since no conserved phenylalanine or tryptophan closes the CDR3, a read error is the likely cause. The limits of the CDR3 on the DNA are not certain, so only TCRdb's listed CDR3 is given. The chain is built from TRBV7-9 and TRBJ1-2. The CDR3 sequence runs 8 residues, both termini included. The germline V gene has CDR1 SEHNR and CDR2 FQNEAQ (reference sequence). This CDR3 reads CASSFVRG.

Notes on this clonotype: A read error is possible here, since a much larger clone lies one base away. The chain is built from TRBV12-3 or TRBV12-4 and TRBJ1-4; D is unresolved. V was clipped by 7 bases and J by 0 bases, with 9 bases between them. The CDR3 has 14 residues. This chain's CDR3 is CASIELTTNEKLFF. The DNA for the CDR3 is TGTGCCAGCATTGAATTGACAACTAATGAAAAACTGTTTTTT.

The V call is TRBV5-6, the J call TRBJ2-7, with TRBD1 matching 9 bases. With V trimmed by 3 bases and J by 3 bases, 4 bases remained unmatched. The CDR3 has 14 residues. The germline CDR1 and CDR2 sequences are SGHDT and YYEEEE. CDR3 bases: TGTGCCAGCAGCTCGTGGACAGGGGACTACGAGCAGTACTTC. Translating gives CASSSWTGDYEQYF.

This clonotype has at least ten counts. The chain has TRBV5-1 and TRBJ2-7, with TRBD1 matching over 7 bases. The germline V gene has CDR1 SGHRS and CDR2 YFSETQ. CDR3 length: 14 residues. V lost 0 bases, J lost 3 bases, and 3 bases stayed unmatched. Here the CDR3 reads CASSLEGDSYEQYF. The CDR3 DNA reads as TGCGCCAGCAGCTTGGAAGGGGACAGCTACGAGCAGTACTTC. The entire variable domain, with the rest obtained from reference TRBV5-1 and TRBJ2-7, is as follows: KAGVTQTPRYLIKTRGQQVTLSCSPISGHRSVSWYQQTPGQGLQFLFEYFSETQRNKGNFPGRFSGRQFSNSRSEMNVSTLELGDSALYLCASSLEGDSYEQYFGPGTRLTVT.